The clone carrying this T cell receptor (beta chain) came up a few times. Its antigen remains unidentified. This record comes from a study of siplizumab effects on memory and regulatory T cells. Study results and limitations: Proliferating clones, CD4+ or CD8+, lacked an assignable naive or memory phenotype in roughly 75-96% of cases.

Clones were sequenced by immunoSEQ multiplex PCR, and TCRdb holds only the in-frame ones, with some missing. The top ten hold 0.6% to 0.7% of the sample, which has some 110,000 clones, over 90% seen once. The length of the CDR3 is 16 residues. Germline values: CDR1 GTSNPN, CDR2 SVGIG (reference sequence). The ends were cut back, 3 bases at V and 0 bases at J, with 15 bases in the middle. The source is a human donor in good health. The sequencing input was Tregs sorted from blood. The chain links TRBV30 to TRBJ1-5; no definite D call. The CDR3 DNA reads as TGTGCCTGGAGCCCTTCGAGGGTTTATAGCAATCAGCCCCAGCATTTT. It yields the protein CAWSPSRVYSNQPQHF.